This T cell receptor (beta chain) was profiled in a study of blood T cells in healthy people across ages. This clonotype was detected many times. Antigen unknown. General study findings and limits: More naive CD4+ cells and higher diversity marked long-lived donors relative to aged donors.

Primed by a sample-barcoded 5' primer and a J-beta primer mix, a second PCR proceeded for 7 to 11 cycles. MiXCR, run by TCRdb on the 5' RACE reads, gives a single entry per CDR3 protein. The sample includes about 1.1 million distinct CDR3 sequences, 35% to 40% of them seen just once. Per the germline V gene, CDR1 is ENHRY and CDR2 is SYGVKD. CDR3 length: 13 residues. Trimming removed 3 bases at V and 5 bases at J, with 9 bases between. The sample taken for sequencing was blood. This chain uses TRBV10-3 with TRBJ2-3, with D possibly TRBD1 on 6 matching bases. The receptor comes from a man aged 18-30 years in good health. CDR3 DNA: TGTGCCATCAGTGACTCAGGGGAAGATACGCAGTATTTT. Its protein product is CAISDSGEDTQYF.